The 3 T cell receptor beta chains in this list originate from one sample, sequenced in a study of CD8+ T cells in alopecia areata. Sequencing relied on a cDNA template that was reverse transcribed from extracted RNA. Libraries were prepared by immunoSEQ multiplex PCR; TCRdb keeps only in-frame clonotypes and omits some of them. The table has around 150,000 clones, 55% seen once. Input material: CD4+ T cells sorted from blood. The receptors originated from a human donor in good health.

The chain combines TRBV6-5 with TRBJ2-7, with D possibly being TRBD1 (6 bases). Germline loops: CDR1 MNHEY, CDR2 SVGAGI. Trimming stripped 6 bases from V and 3 bases from J, with 15 bases between. This CDR3 spans 14 amino acids. CDR3 in amino acids: CASSPYPQGYEQYF. CDR3 in DNA: TGTGCCAGCAGCCCCTACCCACAGGGCTACGAGCAGTACTTC.

This clone was detected a few times. The V gene is TRBV5-6, the J gene TRBJ2-7, with TRBD2 identical over 10 bases. J was trimmed by 5 bases and V by 2 bases; bases with no gene match: 10. Germline assignment: CDR1 SGHDT and CDR2 YYEEEE. The CDR3 is 16 amino acids. DNA for the CDR3: TGTGCCAGCAGCTTACCCCAGGCTAGCGGGAGCCACGAGCAGTACTTC. Its protein is CASSLPQASGSHEQYF.

The chain links TRBV28 to TRBJ1-1; D not resolved. Trimming removed 5 bases at V and 5 bases at J, with 18 bases between. Per germline, CDR1 MDHEN and CDR2 SYDVKM. The CDR3 extends over 15 amino acids. The CDR3 here is CASSPSQPGGTEAFF. For the CDR3, the DNA is TGTGCCAGCAGTCCCTCCCAACCTGGAGGTACTGAAGCTTTCTTT.